Included here is one T cell receptor (beta chain) sequence, with context. Its antigen is unknown. There were likely unrecorded immune exposures, though donors were nominally healthy when sampled. This record belongs to a study of cytomegalovirus exposure and HLA in healthy donors. Study conclusions and caveats: Among immune exposure information, only CMV serostatus was available. A prior analysis recorded that most TCR beta V segments were productive about 87% or about 30% of the time. Later on, a genetic analysis was performed. It linked a missense variant in DCLRE1C with V- and J-gene trimming of TCR beta.

The PCR employed 60 Vbeta primers together with 13 Jbeta primers. The protocol was immunoSEQ multiplex PCR, while the TCRdb copy is restricted to in-frame clones and leaves out a portion. The sample yields roughly 170,000 clones, roughly four fifths seen once. This clonotype originated in a man over 45 in good health and CMV-seronegative. Sequencing was performed on PBMCs.

The CDR3 DNA reads as TGTGCCAGCAGCCTTCTCAGGCCTTTCTGGGAGACCCAGTACTTC. Protein product: CASSLLRPFWETQYF. The chain couples TRBV7-2 to TRBJ2-5; D ambiguous. The V end lost 5 bases, the J end lost 5 bases, and 18 bases lay between the germline ends. The CDR3 contains 15 residues. The germline V gene encodes CDR1 SGHTA and CDR2 FQGNSA.